This T cell receptor (beta chain) was recorded in a study of vaccination effects on CD4 cells after COVID-19. Overall study: IL-2 at about 10 IU/ml and peptides at 7.5 to 10 ug/ml were added to cultured PBMC, more than 1.5 million per well.

A note on this clone: Its target is unknown.

The CDR3 length is 12 residues. CDR1 KGHSH and CDR2 LQKENI come from the germline V gene. Deletions cut 8 bases from V and 2 bases from J, with 10 bases between. Using immunoSEQ multiplex PCR, the repertoire was profiled, and TCRdb retains in-frame clones only, with some absent. In the table there are roughly 50,000 clones, about 67% of which are singletons. After more than 8 days in culture, the CD4+ T cells were isolated. The genes are TRBV18 and TRBJ2-7, with D possibly called TRBD1 or TRBD2 (5 bases each). The receptor was derived from a human donor who received a COVID-19 vaccine. The material sequenced was CD4+ T cells from PBMCs cultured without peptide, taken before COVID-19 vaccination. The CDR3 coding sequence is TGTGCCAGCCGGGACGGAACCTACGAGCAGTACTTC. Translation: CASRDGTYEQYF.